This entry lists 10 T cell receptor beta chains sequenced from one sample in a study of cytomegalovirus exposure and HLA in healthy donors. The protocol was immunoSEQ multiplex PCR, while the TCRdb copy is restricted to in-frame clones and leaves out a portion. The data hold about 100,000 clones, with 90% to 97% observed a single time. The specimen was PBMCs. These receptor sequences come from a woman aged 18-29 years in good health and CMV-seronegative.

This chain uses TRBV10-3 with TRBJ2-7; D may be TRBD2 (6 bases). V shed 6 bases and J shed 3 bases, with 18 bases lying between them. The CDR3 sequence is 15 residues long. From germline, CDR1 is ENHRY and CDR2 SYGVKD. The CDR3 nucleotides read TGTGCCATCAGCAAGATGGCTAGCGATAACTACGAGCAGTACTTC. Translated, it gives CAISKMASDNYEQYF.

Details on this clone: The same CDR3 also results from other DNA sequences found in this sample. The CDR3 loop reads CASSWGQGGGTEAFF. Written as DNA, the CDR3 is TGTGCCAGCAGCTGGGGACAGGGGGGCGGCACTGAAGCTTTCTTT. The chain couples TRBV5-4 to TRBJ1-1; 11 nucleotides line up with TRBD1. Germline V gives CDR1 SGHNT, CDR2 YYREEE (reference sequence). The CDR3 has 15 amino acids. Trimming took 3 bases from V and 4 from J; bases not matched to a gene: 5.

The V gene is TRBV11-2, the J gene TRBJ2-1; TRBD1 is a possible D gene (6 bases). The CDR3 totals 15 residues. V lost 1 base and J 5 bases, leaving 12 bases between the germline ends. Germline V gene sequence: CDR1 SGHAT, CDR2 FQNNGV. The CDR3 DNA reads as TGTGCCAGCAGCTTAGTCTATGCAGGGGACAATGAGCAGTTCTTC. Amino acid sequence: CASSLVYAGDNEQFF.

The chain has TRBV5-1 and TRBJ2-5, with 9 bases lining up with TRBD2. The CDR3 sequence is 14 residues long. In germline, CDR1 is SGHRS, CDR2 YFSETQ. V was clipped by 2 bases and J by 3 bases; unmatched bases: 2. CDR3 sequence (DNA): TGCGCCAGCAGCTTTGGGACTAGCAAAGAGACCCAGTACTTC. Protein product: CASSFGTSKETQYF.

The chain carries TRBV4-2 and TRBJ2-2; 7 bases align to TRBD2. V was clipped by 4 bases and J by 6 bases; unmatched bases: 11. CDR3 length equals 16 residues. Germline V CDR1 and CDR2: LGHNA, YNFKEQ. The CDR3 loop reads CASSRRTAGDAGELFF. CDR3 bases: TGTGCCAGCAGCCGACGCACCGCGGGGGACGCCGGGGAGCTGTTTTTT.

The CDR3 spells CASSLWGGTENTEAFF. CDR3 DNA sequence: TGCGCCAGCAGCCTTTGGGGAGGGACCGAGAACACTGAAGCTTTCTTT. The V gene is TRBV5-1, the J gene TRBJ1-1; D may be TRBD1 (5 bases). Germline values: CDR1 SGHRS, CDR2 YFSETQ. This CDR3 has 16 amino acids. V was shortened by 4 bases and J by 1 base, with 17 bases between the two germline ends.

The rearrangement links TRBV25-1 to TRBJ2-7; D is ambiguous. The CDR3 totals 13 residues. The germline gives CDR1 MGHDK, CDR2 SYGVNS. Trimming removed 1 base at V and 6 bases at J, with 10 bases between. In nucleotides, the CDR3 is TGTGCCAGCAGTGAATCCCGGGTTTCCGAGCAGTACTTC. Translation: CASSESRVSEQYF.

The chain couples TRBV5-6 to TRBJ2-1; 15 bases are a match to TRBD2. Germline-derived CDR1 and CDR2 are SGHDT and YYEEEE. The V segment lost 4 bases and the J segment 5 bases; nucleotides outside the gene matches: 4. CDR3 length: 16 residues. The CDR3 DNA reads as TGTGCCAGCAGCCAGGGGACTAGCGGGGGGCACAATGAGCAGTTCTTC. As protein: CASSQGTSGGHNEQFF. Full variable domain (missing parts from reference TRBV5-6 and TRBJ2-1): DAGVTQSPTHLIKTRGQQVTLRCSPKSGHDTVSWYQQALGQGPQFIFQYYEEEERQRGNFPDRFSGHQFPNYSSELNVNALLLGDSALYLCASSQGTSGGHNEQFFGPGTRLTVL.

V and J are TRBV27 and TRBJ2-5; D is unclear. Germline V CDR1 and CDR2: MNHEY, SMNVEV (reference sequence). V was clipped by 2 bases and J by 2 bases, with 15 bases between them. The CDR3 is 16 residues long. The CDR3: CASSLESGRPQETQYF. The CDR3 DNA sequence: TGTGCCAGCAGTTTAGAGTCAGGAAGACCACAAGAGACCCAGTACTTC.

This chain links TRBV5-8 with TRBJ1-1, with no clear D. CDR3 length: 14 amino acids. Germline lookup yields CDR1 SGHTS and CDR2 YDEGEE. V lost 0 bases and J 1 base, leaving 7 bases between the germline ends. The CDR3 loop reads CASSLGSANTEAFF. DNA of the CDR3: TGTGCCAGCAGCTTGGGGAGTGCGAACACTGAAGCTTTCTTT.